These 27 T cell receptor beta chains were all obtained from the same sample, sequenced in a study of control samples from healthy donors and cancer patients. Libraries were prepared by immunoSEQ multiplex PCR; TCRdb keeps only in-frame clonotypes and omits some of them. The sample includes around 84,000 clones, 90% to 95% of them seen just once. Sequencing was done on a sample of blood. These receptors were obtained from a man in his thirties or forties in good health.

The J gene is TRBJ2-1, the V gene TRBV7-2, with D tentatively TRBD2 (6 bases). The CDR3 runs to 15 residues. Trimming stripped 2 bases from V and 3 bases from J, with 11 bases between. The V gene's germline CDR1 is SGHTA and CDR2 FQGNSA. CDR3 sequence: CASSLRGGNYNEQFF. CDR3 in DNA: TGTGCCAGCAGCTTAAGGGGCGGGAACTACAATGAGCAGTTCTTC.

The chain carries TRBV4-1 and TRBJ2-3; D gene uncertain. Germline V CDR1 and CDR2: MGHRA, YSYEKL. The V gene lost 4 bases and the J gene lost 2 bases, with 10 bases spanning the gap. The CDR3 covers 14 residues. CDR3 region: CASSPLGPTDTQYF. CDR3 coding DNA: TGCGCCAGCAGCCCCCTTGGACCCACAGATACGCAGTATTTT.

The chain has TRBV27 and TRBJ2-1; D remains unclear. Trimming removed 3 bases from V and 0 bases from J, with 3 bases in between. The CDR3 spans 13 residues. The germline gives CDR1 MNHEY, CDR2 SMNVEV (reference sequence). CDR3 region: CASSFGSYNEQFF. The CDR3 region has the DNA TGTGCCAGCAGTTTCGGCTCCTACAATGAGCAGTTCTTC.

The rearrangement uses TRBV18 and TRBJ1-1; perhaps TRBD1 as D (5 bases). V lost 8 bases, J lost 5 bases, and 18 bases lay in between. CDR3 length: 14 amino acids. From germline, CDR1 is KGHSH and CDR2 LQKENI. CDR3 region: CASTPLGSGTEAFF. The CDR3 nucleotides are TGTGCCAGCACCCCCTTAGGTTCAGGGACTGAAGCTTTCTTT.

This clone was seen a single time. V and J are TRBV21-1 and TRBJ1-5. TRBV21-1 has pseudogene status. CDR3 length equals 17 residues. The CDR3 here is CAVKQGVREPHNQPQHF. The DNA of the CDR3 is TGTGCAGTAAAGCAGGGGGTGCGGGAGCCTCACAATCAGCCCCAGCATTTT.

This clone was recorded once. Written as DNA, the CDR3 is TGTGCCAGCAGGCTACCGGGACAGGGGGGGTATGAGCAGTTCTTC. Its protein is CASRLPGQGGYEQFF. The chain carries TRBV27 and TRBJ2-1; 11 bases are a match to TRBD1. CDR1 is MNHEY and CDR2 is SMNVEV in the germline V gene (reference sequence). This CDR3 is 15 amino acids long. Germline trimming cut 6 bases from V and 8 bases from J; bases unmatched to any gene: 9.

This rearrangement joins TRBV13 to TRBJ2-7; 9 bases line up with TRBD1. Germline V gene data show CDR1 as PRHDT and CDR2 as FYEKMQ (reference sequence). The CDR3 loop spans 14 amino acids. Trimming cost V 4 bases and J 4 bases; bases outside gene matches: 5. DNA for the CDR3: TGTGCCAGCAGCTCGGACAGGGGTGTTTACGAGCAGTACTTC. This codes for CASSSDRGVYEQYF.

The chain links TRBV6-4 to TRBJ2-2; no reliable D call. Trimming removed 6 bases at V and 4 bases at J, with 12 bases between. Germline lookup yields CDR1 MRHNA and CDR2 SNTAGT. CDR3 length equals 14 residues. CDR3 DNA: TGTGCCAGCAGCCGCCGAGGTGGCACCGGGGAGCTGTTTTTT. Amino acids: CASSRRGGTGELFF.

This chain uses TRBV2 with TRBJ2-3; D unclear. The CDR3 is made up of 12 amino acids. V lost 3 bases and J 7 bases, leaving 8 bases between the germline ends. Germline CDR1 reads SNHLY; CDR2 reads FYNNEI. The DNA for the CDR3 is TGTGCCAGCAGTGAGAAGTCCTATACGCAGTATTTT. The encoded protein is CASSEKSYTQYF.

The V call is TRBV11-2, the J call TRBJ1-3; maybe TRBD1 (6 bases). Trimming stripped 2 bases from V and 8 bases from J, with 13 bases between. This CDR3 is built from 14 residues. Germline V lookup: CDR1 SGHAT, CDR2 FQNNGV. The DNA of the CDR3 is TGTGCCAGCAGCTTAAACAGGGTCTCCCACACCATATATTTT. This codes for CASSLNRVSHTIYF.

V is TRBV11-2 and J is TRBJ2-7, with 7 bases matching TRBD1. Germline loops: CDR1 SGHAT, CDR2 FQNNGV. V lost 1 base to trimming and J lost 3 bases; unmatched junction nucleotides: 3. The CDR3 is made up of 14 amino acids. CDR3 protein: CASSLGAGGYEQYF. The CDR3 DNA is TGTGCCAGCAGCTTAGGGGCAGGGGGCTACGAGCAGTACTTC.

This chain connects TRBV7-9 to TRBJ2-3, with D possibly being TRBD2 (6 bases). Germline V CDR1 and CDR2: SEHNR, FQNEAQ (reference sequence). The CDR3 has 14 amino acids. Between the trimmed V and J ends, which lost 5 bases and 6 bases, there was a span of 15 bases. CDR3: CASSVADAGDTQYF. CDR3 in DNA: TGTGCCAGCAGCGTTGCTGACGCGGGGGATACGCAGTATTTT.

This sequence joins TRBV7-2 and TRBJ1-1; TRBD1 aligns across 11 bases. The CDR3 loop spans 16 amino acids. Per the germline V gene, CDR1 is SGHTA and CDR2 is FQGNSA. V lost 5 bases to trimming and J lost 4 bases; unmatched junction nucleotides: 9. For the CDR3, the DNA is TGTGCCAGCAGCACCGGGACAGGGGGGTCTAGCACTGAAGCTTTCTTT. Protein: CASSTGTGGSSTEAFF.

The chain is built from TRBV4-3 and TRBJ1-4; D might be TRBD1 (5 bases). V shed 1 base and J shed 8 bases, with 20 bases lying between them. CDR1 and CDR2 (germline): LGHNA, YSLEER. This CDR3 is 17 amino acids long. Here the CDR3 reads CASSQGKSRQGGEKLFF. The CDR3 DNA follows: TGCGCCAGCAGCCAAGGGAAATCGCGGCAGGGAGGCGAAAAACTGTTTTTT.

Written as DNA, the CDR3 is TGCGCCAGCAGCCCCGGCCTGAACAATGAAAAACTGTTTTTT. Its translation: CASSPGLNNEKLFF. The V and J genes are TRBV5-1 and TRBJ1-4; D not certain. The CDR3 sequence is 14 residues long. V shed 4 bases and J shed 5 bases, with 12 bases lying between them. The germline V gene encodes CDR1 SGHRS and CDR2 YFSETQ.

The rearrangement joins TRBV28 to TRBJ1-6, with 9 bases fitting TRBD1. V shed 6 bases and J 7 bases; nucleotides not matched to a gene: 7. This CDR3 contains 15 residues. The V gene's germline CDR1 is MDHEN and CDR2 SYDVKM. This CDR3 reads CASRRTGGPNSPLHF. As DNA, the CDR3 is TGTGCCAGCAGGCGAACAGGGGGCCCGAATTCACCCCTCCACTTT.

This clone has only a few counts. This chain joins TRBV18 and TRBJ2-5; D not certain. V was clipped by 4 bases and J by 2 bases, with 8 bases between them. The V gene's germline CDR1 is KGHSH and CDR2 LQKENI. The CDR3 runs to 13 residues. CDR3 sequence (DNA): TGTGCCAGCTCACGGGCAGAGCAAGAGACCCAGTACTTC. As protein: CASSRAEQETQYF.

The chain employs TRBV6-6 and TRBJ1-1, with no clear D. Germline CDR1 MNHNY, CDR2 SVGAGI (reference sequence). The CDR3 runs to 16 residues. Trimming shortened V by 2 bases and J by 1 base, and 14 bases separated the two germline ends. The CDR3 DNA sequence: TGTGCCAGCAGTTACGGGGTCCCAAGACCGAACACTGAAGCTTTCTTT. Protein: CASSYGVPRPNTEAFF.

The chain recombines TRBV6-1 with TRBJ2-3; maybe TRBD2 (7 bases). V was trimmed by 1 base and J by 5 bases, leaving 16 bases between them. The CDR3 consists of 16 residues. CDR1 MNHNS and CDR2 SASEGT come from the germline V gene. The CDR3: CASSEGVGGAIDTQYF. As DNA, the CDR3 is TGTGCCAGCAGTGAAGGGGTGGGGGGGGCCATAGATACGCAGTATTTT.

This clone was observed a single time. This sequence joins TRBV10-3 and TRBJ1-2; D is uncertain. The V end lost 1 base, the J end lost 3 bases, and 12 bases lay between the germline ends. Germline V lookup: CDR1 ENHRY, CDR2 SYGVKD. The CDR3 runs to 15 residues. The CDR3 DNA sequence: TGTGCCATCAGTGAGTTCGCAGGTGCGGACTATGGCTACACCTTC. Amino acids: CAISEFAGADYGYTF.

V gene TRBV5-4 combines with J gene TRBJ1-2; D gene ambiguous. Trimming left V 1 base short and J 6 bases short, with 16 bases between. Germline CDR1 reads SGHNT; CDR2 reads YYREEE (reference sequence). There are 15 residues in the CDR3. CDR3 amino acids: CASSLFTVKYDGYTF. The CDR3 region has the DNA TGTGCCAGCAGCTTGTTCACAGTAAAGTACGATGGCTACACCTTC.

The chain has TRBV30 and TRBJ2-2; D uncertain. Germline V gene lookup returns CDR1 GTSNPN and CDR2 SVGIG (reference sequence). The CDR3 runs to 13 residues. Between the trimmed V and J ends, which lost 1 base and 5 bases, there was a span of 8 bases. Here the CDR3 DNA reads TGTGCCTGGAGTGGTTTAGGGACCGGGGAGCTGTTTTTT. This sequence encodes CAWSGLGTGELFF.

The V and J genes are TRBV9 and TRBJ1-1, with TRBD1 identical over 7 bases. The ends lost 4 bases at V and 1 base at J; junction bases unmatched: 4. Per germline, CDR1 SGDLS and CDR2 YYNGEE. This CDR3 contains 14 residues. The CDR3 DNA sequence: TGTGCCAGCAGCCCAGGGGGTTCGAACACTGAAGCTTTCTTT. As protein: CASSPGGSNTEAFF.

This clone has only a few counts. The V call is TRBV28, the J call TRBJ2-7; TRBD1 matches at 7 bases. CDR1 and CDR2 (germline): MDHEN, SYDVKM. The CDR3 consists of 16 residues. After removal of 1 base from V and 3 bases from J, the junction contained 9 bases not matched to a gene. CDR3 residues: CASSLSGTDSYYEQYF. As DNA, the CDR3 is TGTGCCAGCAGTTTATCGGGGACAGACTCCTACTACGAGCAGTACTTC. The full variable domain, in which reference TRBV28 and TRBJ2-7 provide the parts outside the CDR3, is DVKVTQSSRYLVKRTGEKVFLECVQDMDHENMFWYRQDPGLGLRLIYFSYDVKMKEKGDIPEGYSVSREKKERFSLILESASTNQTSMYLCASSLSGTDSYYEQYFGPGTRLTVT.

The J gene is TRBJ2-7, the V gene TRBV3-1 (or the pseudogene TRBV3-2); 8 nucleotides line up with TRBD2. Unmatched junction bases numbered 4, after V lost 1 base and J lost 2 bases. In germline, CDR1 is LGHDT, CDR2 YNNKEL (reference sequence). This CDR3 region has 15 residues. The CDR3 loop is CASSQGAGDTYEQYF. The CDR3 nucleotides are TGTGCCAGCAGCCAAGGAGCGGGGGATACCTACGAGCAGTACTTC.

CDR3 nucleotides: TGTGCCAGTAGCCCTAGGGTTAGCAATCAGCCCCAGCATTTT. Its translation is CASSPRVSNQPQHF. The V call is TRBV19, the J call TRBJ1-5; no definite D call. The V and J ends lost 6 bases and 0 bases respectively, with 9 bases between them. The CDR3 has 14 residues. Germline CDR1 reads LNHDA; CDR2 reads SQIVND (reference sequence).

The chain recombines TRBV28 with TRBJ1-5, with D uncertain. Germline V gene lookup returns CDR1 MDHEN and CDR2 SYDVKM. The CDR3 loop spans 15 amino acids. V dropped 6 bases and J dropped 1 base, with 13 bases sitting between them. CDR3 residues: CASRYSTRSNQPQHF. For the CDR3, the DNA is TGTGCCAGCAGGTACAGTACCCGGAGCAATCAGCCCCAGCATTTT.